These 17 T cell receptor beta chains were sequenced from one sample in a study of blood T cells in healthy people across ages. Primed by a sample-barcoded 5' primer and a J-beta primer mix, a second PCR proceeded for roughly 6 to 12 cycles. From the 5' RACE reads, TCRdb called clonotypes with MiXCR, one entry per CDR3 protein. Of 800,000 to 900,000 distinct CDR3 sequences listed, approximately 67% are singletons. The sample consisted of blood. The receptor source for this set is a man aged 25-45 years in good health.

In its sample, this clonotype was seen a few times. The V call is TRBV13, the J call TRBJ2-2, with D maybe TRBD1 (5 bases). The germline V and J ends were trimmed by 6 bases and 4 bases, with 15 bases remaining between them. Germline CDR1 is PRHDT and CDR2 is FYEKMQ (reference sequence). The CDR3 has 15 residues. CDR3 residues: CASSLGHVSTGELFF. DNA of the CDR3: TGTGCCAGCAGTCTCGGACACGTATCCACCGGGGAGCTGTTTTTT.

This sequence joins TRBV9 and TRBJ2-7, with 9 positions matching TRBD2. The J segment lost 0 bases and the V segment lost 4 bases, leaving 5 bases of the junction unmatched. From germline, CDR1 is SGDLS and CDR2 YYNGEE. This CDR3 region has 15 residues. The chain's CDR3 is CASSRAGGSSYEQYF. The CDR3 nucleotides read TGTGCCAGCAGCCGCGCGGGGGGGAGCTCCTACGAGCAGTACTTC.

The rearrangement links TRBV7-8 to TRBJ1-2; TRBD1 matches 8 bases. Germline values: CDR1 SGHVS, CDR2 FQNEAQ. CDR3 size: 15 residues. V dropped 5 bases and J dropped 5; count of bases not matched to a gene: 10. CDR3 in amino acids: CASSRGLDRAYGYTF. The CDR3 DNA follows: TGTGCCAGCAGCCGAGGATTGGACAGGGCATATGGCTACACCTTC.

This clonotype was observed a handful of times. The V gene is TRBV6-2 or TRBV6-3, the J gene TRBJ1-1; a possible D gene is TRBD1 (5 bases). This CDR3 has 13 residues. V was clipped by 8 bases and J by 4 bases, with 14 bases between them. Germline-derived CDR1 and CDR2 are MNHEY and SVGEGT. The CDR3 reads CASRTGRGTEAFF. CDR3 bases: TGTGCCAGCCGAACAGGTAGGGGCACTGAAGCTTTCTTT.

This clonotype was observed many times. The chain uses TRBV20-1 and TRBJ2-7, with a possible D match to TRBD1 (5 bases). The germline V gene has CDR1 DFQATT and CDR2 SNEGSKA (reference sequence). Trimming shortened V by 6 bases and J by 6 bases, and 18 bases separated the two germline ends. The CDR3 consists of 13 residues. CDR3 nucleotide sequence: TGCAGTGCAGAAAGCCAGGGTATCGGCGAGCAGTACTTC. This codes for CSAESQGIGEQYF.

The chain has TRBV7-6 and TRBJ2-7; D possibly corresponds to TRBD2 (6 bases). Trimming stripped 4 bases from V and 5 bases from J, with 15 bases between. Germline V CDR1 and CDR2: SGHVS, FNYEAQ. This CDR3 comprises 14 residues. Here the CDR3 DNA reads TGTGCCAGCAGCTCAGGACGGGAGTTGGACGAGCAGTACTTC. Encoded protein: CASSSGRELDEQYF.

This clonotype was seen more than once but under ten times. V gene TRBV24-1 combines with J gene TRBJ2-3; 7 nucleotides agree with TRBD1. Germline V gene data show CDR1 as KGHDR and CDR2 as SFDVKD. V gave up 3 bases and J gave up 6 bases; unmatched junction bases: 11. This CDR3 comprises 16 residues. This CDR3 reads CATSDLPGQQGDTQYF. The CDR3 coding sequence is TGTGCCACCAGTGATCTACCGGGACAACAGGGGGATACGCAGTATTTT.

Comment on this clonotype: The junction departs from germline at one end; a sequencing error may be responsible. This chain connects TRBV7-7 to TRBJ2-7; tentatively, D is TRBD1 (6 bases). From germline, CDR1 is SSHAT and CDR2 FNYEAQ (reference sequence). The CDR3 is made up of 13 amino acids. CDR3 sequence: CTSSQQGGYEQYF. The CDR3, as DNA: TGTACCAGCAGCCAACAGGGTGGCTACGAGCAGTACTTC.

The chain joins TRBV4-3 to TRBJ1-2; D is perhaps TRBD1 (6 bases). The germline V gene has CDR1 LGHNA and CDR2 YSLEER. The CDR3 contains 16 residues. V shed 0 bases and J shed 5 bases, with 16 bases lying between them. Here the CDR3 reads CASSQDQDSLIYGYTF. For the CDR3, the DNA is TGCGCCAGCAGCCAAGATCAGGACAGCCTCATTTATGGCTACACCTTC.

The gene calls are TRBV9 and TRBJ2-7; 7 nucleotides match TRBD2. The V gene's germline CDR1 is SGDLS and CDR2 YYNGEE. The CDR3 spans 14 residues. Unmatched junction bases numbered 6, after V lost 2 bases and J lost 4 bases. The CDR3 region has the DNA TGTGCCAGCAGCGTGGGGGGGTCTAGGTACGAGCAGTACTTC. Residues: CASSVGGSRYEQYF. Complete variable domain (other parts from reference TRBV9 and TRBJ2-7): DSGVTQTPKHLITATGQRVTLRCSPRSGDLSVYWYQQSLDQGLQFLIQYYNGEERAKGNILERFSAQQFPDLHSELNLSSLELGDSALYFCASSVGGSRYEQYFGPGTRLTVT.

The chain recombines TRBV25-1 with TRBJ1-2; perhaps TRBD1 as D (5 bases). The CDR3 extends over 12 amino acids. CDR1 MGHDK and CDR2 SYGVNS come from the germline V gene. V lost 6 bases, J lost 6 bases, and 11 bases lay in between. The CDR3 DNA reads TGTGCCAGCAGCCCTGGGGCGGATGGCTACACCTTC. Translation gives CASSPGADGYTF.

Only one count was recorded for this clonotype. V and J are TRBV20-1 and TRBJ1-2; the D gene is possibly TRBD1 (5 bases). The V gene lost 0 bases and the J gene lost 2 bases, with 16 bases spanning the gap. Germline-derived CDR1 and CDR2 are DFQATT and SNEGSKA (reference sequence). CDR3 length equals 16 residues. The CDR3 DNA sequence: TGCAGTGCTAGAGACTGGGACGGAATAGCGAACTATGGCTACACCTTC. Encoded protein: CSARDWDGIANYGYTF.

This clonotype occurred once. The CDR3 protein is CSASAAGYEQYF. CDR3 sequence (DNA): TGCAGTGCTAGTGCCGCGGGGTACGAGCAGTACTTC. The chain employs TRBV20-1 and TRBJ2-7; D possibly corresponds to TRBD2 (6 bases). CDR1 and CDR2 (germline): DFQATT, SNEGSKA (reference sequence). The V and J ends lost 3 bases and 4 bases respectively, with 10 bases between them. The CDR3 length is 12 residues.

CDR3 DNA sequence: TGTGCCAGCAGCCCAGCGCTTTCCCACGAGCAGTACTTC. It specifies CASSPALSHEQYF. The chain is built from TRBV7-2 and TRBJ2-5; unclear D gene. The J call is uncertain, as TRBJ2-7 better fits the DNA end. Per germline, CDR1 SGHTA and CDR2 FQGNSA. This CDR3 comprises 13 residues.

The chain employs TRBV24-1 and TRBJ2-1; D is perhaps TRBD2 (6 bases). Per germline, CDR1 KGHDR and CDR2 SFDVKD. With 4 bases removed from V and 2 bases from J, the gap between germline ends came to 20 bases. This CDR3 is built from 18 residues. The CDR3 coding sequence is TGTGCCACCAGTGACCCCTCCCGGGACTCAAGTACCTACAATGAGCAGTTCTTC. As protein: CATSDPSRDSSTYNEQFF.

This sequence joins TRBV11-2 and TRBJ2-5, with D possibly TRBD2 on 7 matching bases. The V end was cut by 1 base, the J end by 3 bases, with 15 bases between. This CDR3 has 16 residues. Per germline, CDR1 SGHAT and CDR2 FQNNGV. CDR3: CASSLVGGGPEETQYF. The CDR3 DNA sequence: TGTGCCAGCAGCTTAGTTGGGGGGGGGCCCGAAGAGACCCAGTACTTC.

The CDR3 here is CASSLESAGVGNTIYF. CDR3 in DNA: TGCGCCAGCAGCTTGGAATCGGCAGGTGTGGGAAACACCATATATTTT. V usage is TRBV5-1 and J usage is TRBJ1-3; no clear D gene. The CDR3 spans 16 residues. CDR1 SGHRS and CDR2 YFSETQ come from the germline V gene. Trimming took 0 bases from V and 4 from J, leaving 14 bases between them.